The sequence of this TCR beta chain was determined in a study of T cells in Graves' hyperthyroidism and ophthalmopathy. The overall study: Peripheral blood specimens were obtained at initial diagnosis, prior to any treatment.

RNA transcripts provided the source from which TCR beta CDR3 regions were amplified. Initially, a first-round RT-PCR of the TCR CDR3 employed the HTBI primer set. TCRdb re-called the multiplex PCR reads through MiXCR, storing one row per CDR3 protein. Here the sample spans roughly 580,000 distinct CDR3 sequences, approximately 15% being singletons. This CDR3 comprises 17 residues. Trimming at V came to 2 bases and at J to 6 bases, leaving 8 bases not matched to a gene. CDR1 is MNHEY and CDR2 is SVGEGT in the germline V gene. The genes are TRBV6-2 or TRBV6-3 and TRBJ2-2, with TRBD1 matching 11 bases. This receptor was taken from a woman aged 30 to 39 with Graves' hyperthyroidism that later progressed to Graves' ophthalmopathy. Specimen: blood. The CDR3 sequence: CASSYPGQGARSGELFF. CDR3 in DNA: TGTGCCAGCAGTTACCCCGGACAGGGGGCGCGGTCCGGGGAGCTGTTTTTT.